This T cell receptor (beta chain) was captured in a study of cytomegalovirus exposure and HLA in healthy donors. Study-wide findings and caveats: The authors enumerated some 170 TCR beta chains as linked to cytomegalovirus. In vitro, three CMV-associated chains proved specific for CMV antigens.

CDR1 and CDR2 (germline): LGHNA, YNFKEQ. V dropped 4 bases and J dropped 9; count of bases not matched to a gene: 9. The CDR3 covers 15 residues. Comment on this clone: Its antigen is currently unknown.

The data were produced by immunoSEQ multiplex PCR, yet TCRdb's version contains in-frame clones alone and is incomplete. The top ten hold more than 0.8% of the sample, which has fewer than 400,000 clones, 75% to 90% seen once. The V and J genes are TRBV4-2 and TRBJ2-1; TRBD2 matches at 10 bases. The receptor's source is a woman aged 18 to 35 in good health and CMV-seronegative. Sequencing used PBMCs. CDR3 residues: CASSPSGASGSEQFF. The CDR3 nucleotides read TGTGCCAGCAGCCCCAGTGGGGCTAGCGGGAGTGAGCAGTTCTTC.